This record concerns one TCR beta chain sequence. The record originates from a study of shared clonotypes between healthy human individuals. Clones were sequenced by immunoSEQ multiplex PCR, and TCRdb holds only the in-frame ones, with some missing. The sample includes a few hundred thousand clones, around three quarters of them seen just once. Germline trimming cut 3 bases from V and 11 bases from J; bases unmatched to any gene: 18. The CDR3 has 16 residues. Germline CDR1 and CDR2: MGHRA and YSYEKL. The chain carries TRBV4-1 and TRBJ1-1, with 7 bases aligning to TRBD1. The receptor's source is a woman aged 40 to 50 in good health. Some clones in this sample may be carry-over from other donors' samples. Sample: PBMCs. The CDR3 loop is CASSHWTGDFGVGAFF. In nucleotides, the CDR3 is TGCGCCAGCAGCCATTGGACAGGTGATTTTGGGGTCGGGGCTTTCTTT.